This T cell receptor (beta chain) was documented in a study of shared clonotypes between healthy human individuals. Study context: A few men and a couple of women, aged 18 to 49, were donors. Each donor contributed plates that comprised three CD4 naive, three CD4 memory, two CD8 naive and one CD8 memory.

Findings and limits, study-wide: Naive CD4 clonotypes were shared across several donors at about 5%.

The authors ran the assay at deep level. Sequencing used immunoSEQ multiplex PCR; TCRdb keeps in-frame clones, though not all of them. The profile shows around 560,000 clones, roughly 95% of them singletons. Positive CCR7 selection of CD45RO-negative cells yielded the naive CD8 cells, and terminally differentiated effector memory CD45RA+ cells were excluded. Germline CDR1 and CDR2: SGHDT and YYEEEE. The CDR3 runs to 14 residues. J was trimmed by 2 bases and V by 4 bases; bases with no gene match: 6. Comment on this clone: The target antigen is unknown.

The source material was naive CD8+ T cells sorted from blood. The chain joins TRBV5-6 to TRBJ2-7; 7 bases are a match to TRBD1. The TCR sequence derives from a woman aged 25 to 39 in good health. CDR3 DNA sequence: TGTGCCAGCAGCCGAGACAGGGACCCCTACGAGCAGTACTTC. It codes for CASSRDRDPYEQYF.